Presented here are 19 T cell receptor beta chains from one specimen sequenced in a study of blood T cells in healthy people across ages. For the second PCR, which ran for roughly 6 to 11 cycles, a sample-barcoded 5' primer and a J-beta primer mix were used. TCRdb re-called the 5' RACE reads with MiXCR, one entry per CDR3 protein. The sample lists fewer than 950,000 distinct CDR3 sequences, 30% to 45% seen once, with around 13% in the top ten. The specimen was blood. These receptors were collected from a man aged 18 to 29 in good health.

Details on this clonotype: Just one base apart from a much larger clone, this may be a read error. The chain couples TRBV6-6 to TRBJ1-2; D uncertain. CDR1 is MNHNY, CDR2 SVGAGI, per germline (reference sequence). The CDR3 contains 12 residues. The CDR3 region is CASSRPDYDYTF. Written as DNA, the CDR3 is TGTGCCAGCAGCCGACCGGACTATGACTACACCTTC.

This sequence joins TRBV12-3 or TRBV12-4 and TRBJ1-5, with unresolved D. The CDR3 spans 17 residues. V lost 5 bases, J lost 0 bases, and 17 bases lay in between. This chain's CDR3 is CASSAIDVGYSNQPQHF. The CDR3 DNA reads as TGTGCCAGCAGTGCCATCGACGTGGGTTATAGCAATCAGCCCCAGCATTTT.

This clonotype came up many times. J is TRBJ1-2 and V is TRBV7-2; D unclear. The V and J ends lost 1 base and 0 bases respectively, with 15 bases between them. The CDR3 is 17 residues long. Germline-derived CDR1 and CDR2 are SGHTA and FQGNSA. DNA of the CDR3: TGTGCCAGCAGCTTAGTCACAGCCCGCCAAACTAACTATGGCTACACCTTC. Residues: CASSLVTARQTNYGYTF.

This clonotype was picked up one time. The chain links TRBV4-2 to TRBJ1-2; perhaps TRBD1 as D (6 bases). Germline loops: CDR1 LGHNA, CDR2 YNFKEQ. The CDR3 spans 16 residues. V was pared by 1 base and J by 2 bases, with 14 bases between. The CDR3 here is CASSQAPGQDNYGYTF. CDR3 nucleotides: TGTGCCAGCAGCCAAGCTCCGGGACAAGACAACTATGGCTACACCTTC.

This clonotype was counted only a few times. The chain has TRBV10-3 and TRBJ2-7; 8 positions agree with TRBD2. V trimming: 2 bases; J trimming: 0 bases; junction bases outside the gene matches: 0. CDR1 is ENHRY, CDR2 SYGVKD, per germline. The CDR3 extends over 14 amino acids. DNA of the CDR3: TGTGCCATCAGTGAGCGGGGGGGCTCCTACGAGCAGTACTTC. Protein sequence: CAISERGGSYEQYF.

The chain carries TRBV4-3 and TRBJ2-7, with 7 bases aligning to TRBD2. CDR1 and CDR2 from the germline V gene are LGHNA and YSLEER. J gave up 5 bases and V 4 bases, and 11 bases lay outside the gene matches. The CDR3 length is 15 residues. The CDR3 coding sequence is TGCGCCAGCAGCCTCACCTTGGGGGGGTTCCACGAGCAGTACTTC. Protein: CASSLTLGGFHEQYF.

The chain links TRBV20-1 to TRBJ2-2; TRBD2 is a possible D gene (5 bases). The CDR3 extends over 15 amino acids. Trimming left V 0 bases short and J 4 bases short, with 12 bases between. The germline V gene has CDR1 DFQATT and CDR2 SNEGSKA (reference sequence). CDR3 in DNA: TGCAGTGCTAGAGATCCGCGGACTCCCACCGGGGAGCTGTTTTTT. The encoded protein is CSARDPRTPTGELFF.

In this sample, this clonotype turned up a few times. V gene TRBV30 combines with J gene TRBJ1-2; D possibly corresponds to TRBD1 (6 bases). The length of the CDR3 is 13 residues. In germline, CDR1 is GTSNPN, CDR2 SVGIG (reference sequence). Trimming pared 3 bases from V and 6 bases from J, leaving 14 bases between. For the CDR3, the DNA is TGTGCCTGGAGGGCATGGGGGGCCGATGGCTACACCTTC. It is translated as CAWRAWGADGYTF. Full variable domain (outside the CDR3, taken from reference TRBV30 and TRBJ1-2): SQTIHQWPATLVQPVGSPLSLECTVEGTSNPNLYWYRQAAGRGLQLLFYSVGIGQISSEVPQNLSASRPQDRQFILSSKKLLLSDSGFYLCAWRAWGADGYTFGSGTRLTVV.

This clonotype was seen repeatedly, ten times or more. The gene calls are TRBV20-1 and TRBJ2-5; a possible D gene is TRBD1 (6 bases). V was pared by 0 bases and J by 2 bases, with 13 bases between. Germline V CDR1 and CDR2: DFQATT, SNEGSKA (reference sequence). The CDR3 consists of 15 residues. CDR3 DNA sequence: TGCAGTGCTAGAGACCACCGGGACACTCAAGAGACCCAGTACTTC. Translating it yields CSARDHRDTQETQYF.

This clonotype occurred a few times. CDR3 nucleotide sequence: TGTGCCAGCAGTGCGGCCGGTCGTTCGAACACTGAAGCTTTCTTT. This sequence encodes CASSAAGRSNTEAFF. The V and J genes are TRBV2 and TRBJ1-1, with no clear D. With 4 bases removed from V and 1 base from J, the gap between germline ends came to 13 bases. This CDR3 contains 15 residues. CDR1 is SNHLY, CDR2 FYNNEI, per germline.

CDR3 sequence reads: CASSPRASPTYEQYF. As DNA, the CDR3 is TGTGCCAGCAGCCCCCGAGCGTCCCCTACCTACGAGCAGTACTTC. The J gene is TRBJ2-7, the V gene TRBV3-1; no firm D call. This CDR3 has 15 residues. Germline loops: CDR1 LGHDT, CDR2 YNNKEL (reference sequence). Trimming took off 4 bases at V and 2 bases at J, with 15 bases between the two ends.

The chain uses TRBV29-1 and TRBJ1-4; the match to TRBD1 covers 7 bases. The length of the CDR3 is 14 residues. With V trimmed by 4 bases and J by 3 bases, 5 bases remained unmatched. Germline CDR1 and CDR2: SQVTM and ANQGSEA. DNA of the CDR3: TGCAGCGTTGCCCGGGACAGCCCTAATGAAAAACTGTTTTTT. This encodes CSVARDSPNEKLFF.

The chain has TRBV13 and TRBJ1-5; 7 nucleotides agree with TRBD1. The CDR3 extends over 16 amino acids. V shed 5 bases, J shed 5 bases, and the junction held 12 bases outside the gene matches. From germline, CDR1 is PRHDT and CDR2 FYEKMQ (reference sequence). The CDR3 sequence: CASSDQGQAAHQPQHF. CDR3 nucleotide sequence: TGTGCCAGCAGCGACCAAGGACAGGCGGCCCATCAGCCCCAGCATTTT. Full variable domain (outside the CDR3, taken from reference TRBV13 and TRBJ1-5): AAGVIQSPRHLIKEKRETATLKCYPIPRHDTVYWYQQGPGQDPQFLISFYEKMQSDKGSIPDRFSAQQFSDYHSELNMSSLELGDSALYFCASSDQGQAAHQPQHFGDGTRLSIL.

About this clonotype: Since a much larger clone is just one base distant, this may be a read error. The chain has TRBV27 and TRBJ1-2; D is perhaps TRBD1 (6 bases). This CDR3 is built from 14 residues. Germline V CDR1 and CDR2: MNHEY, SMNVEV (reference sequence). The germline V and J ends were trimmed by 5 bases and 4 bases, with 14 bases remaining between them. CDR3 nucleotide sequence: TGTGCCAGCAGTGTAGGTGTCAGGGGCTATGGCTACACCTTC. This translates into CASSVGVRGYGYTF.

The chain links TRBV27 to TRBJ2-5; D might be TRBD1 (6 bases). Germline V gene data show CDR1 as MNHEY and CDR2 as SMNVEV (reference sequence). The length of the CDR3 is 15 residues. Trimming removed 4 bases at V and 11 bases at J, with 23 bases between. This CDR3 reads CASSYEGRGKGEQYF. CDR3 nucleotide sequence: TGTGCCAGCAGTTATGAGGGAAGGGGAAAGGGGGAGCAGTACTTC.

Note on this clonotype: It is likely a read error, because the conserved phenylalanine at the end of the CDR3 is missing. The V and J genes are TRBV12-3 or TRBV12-4 and TRBJ1-2, with D unclear. V lost 1 base and J lost 2, with 5 bases in between. This CDR3 spans 13 amino acids. This chain's CDR3 is CASSLDANYGYTL. The CDR3 region has the DNA TGTGCCAGCAGTTTAGACGCAAACTATGGCTACACCCTC.

This clonotype was observed a handful of times. The chain carries TRBV7-6 and TRBJ2-1, with D tentatively TRBD2 (7 bases). This CDR3 comprises 15 residues. V was clipped by 0 bases and J by 7 bases, with 13 bases between them. Germline loops: CDR1 SGHVS, CDR2 FNYEAQ. The CDR3 nucleotides read TGTGCCAGCAGCTTAGCGGGGGGGCGGGTGAATGAGCAGTTCTTC. Protein product: CASSLAGGRVNEQFF.

This chain uses TRBV25-1 with TRBJ1-2, with TRBD1 identical over 9 bases. Germline trimming cut 2 bases from V and 6 bases from J; bases unmatched to any gene: 1. CDR3 size: 13 residues. Germline loops: CDR1 MGHDK, CDR2 SYGVNS. The CDR3 reads CASSEGTGNGYTF. The CDR3, as DNA: TGTGCCAGCAGTGAAGGGACAGGGAATGGCTACACCTTC.

The V call is TRBV6-6, the J call TRBJ2-3; D unresolved. CDR3 length: 13 residues. The V end lost 2 bases, the J end lost 5 bases, and 8 bases lay between the germline ends. Germline V CDR1 and CDR2: MNHNY, SVGAGI (reference sequence). The CDR3 region is CASSYNSVDTQYF. The DNA for the CDR3 is TGTGCCAGCAGTTACAATTCTGTAGATACGCAGTATTTT.